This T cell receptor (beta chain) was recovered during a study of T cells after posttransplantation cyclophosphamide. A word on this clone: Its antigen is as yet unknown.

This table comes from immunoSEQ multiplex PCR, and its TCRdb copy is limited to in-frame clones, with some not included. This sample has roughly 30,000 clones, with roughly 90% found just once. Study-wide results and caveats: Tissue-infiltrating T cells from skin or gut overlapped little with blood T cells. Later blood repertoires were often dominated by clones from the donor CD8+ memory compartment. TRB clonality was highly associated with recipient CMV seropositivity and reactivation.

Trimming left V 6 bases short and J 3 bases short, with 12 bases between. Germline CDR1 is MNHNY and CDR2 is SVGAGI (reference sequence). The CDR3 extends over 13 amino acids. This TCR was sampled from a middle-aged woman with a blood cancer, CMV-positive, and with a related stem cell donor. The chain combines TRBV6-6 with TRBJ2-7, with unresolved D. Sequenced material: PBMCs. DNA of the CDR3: TGTGCCAGCAGCCCCTTGGCCAACTACGAGCAGTACTTC. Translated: CASSPLANYEQYF.